The 27 T cell receptor beta chains listed next were all sequenced from one sample in a study of blood T cell repertoires in COVID-19. Some clones are missing from TCRdb's copy, which holds only in-frame ones; the method was immunoSEQ multiplex PCR. This table holds about 200,000 clones, approximately 85% found once. The sequenced sample consisted of peripheral blood. Receptors were obtained from a woman aged 70-85 years with COVID-19, enrolled during active disease.

The gene calls are TRBV18 and TRBJ1-2; D unresolved. V was pared by 1 base and J by 8 bases, with 8 bases between. The CDR3 loop spans 12 amino acids. Looked up from germline, CDR1 is KGHSH and CDR2 is LQKENI. CDR3 sequence reads: CASSPQVGGYTF. For the CDR3, the DNA is TGTGCCAGCTCACCACAAGTCGGGGGCTACACCTTC.

The chain uses TRBV14 and TRBJ2-1, with D perhaps matching TRBD2 (6 bases). Trimming removed 1 base from V and 1 base from J, with 11 bases in between. Germline CDR1 is SGHDN and CDR2 is FVKESK. The length of the CDR3 is 16 residues. The CDR3 loop is CASSQVVGGSYNEQFF. The CDR3 DNA is TGTGCCAGCAGCCAAGTCGTCGGGGGTTCCTACAATGAGCAGTTCTTC.

The gene calls are TRBV7-3 and TRBJ2-1, with TRBD2 matching over 12 bases. Germline V gene data show CDR1 as SGHTA and CDR2 as FQGTGA. The J segment lost 6 bases and the V segment lost 4 bases, leaving 10 bases of the junction unmatched. This CDR3 has 17 amino acids. The DNA of the CDR3 is TGTGCCAGCAGCTCCACGAGGACTAGCGGGATTACCAATGAGCAGTTCTTC. Translation: CASSSTRTSGITNEQFF.

V and J are TRBV7-2 and TRBJ2-2, with D perhaps TRBD2 (6 bases). The V and J ends lost 7 bases and 5 bases respectively, with 14 bases between them. Germline V gene lookup returns CDR1 SGHTA and CDR2 FQGNSA. CDR3 length equals 14 residues. The CDR3 spells CASNQYAGTGELFF. For the CDR3, the DNA is TGTGCCAGCAACCAGTATGCGGGGACCGGGGAGCTGTTTTTT.

A few counts support this clone. This chain links TRBV7-2 with TRBJ1-2; D unclear. Germline lookup yields CDR1 SGHTA and CDR2 FQGNSA. The CDR3 spans 15 residues. V lost 1 base and J 2 bases, leaving 11 bases between the germline ends. The CDR3 region is CASSLVLAGNYGYTF. The DNA for the CDR3 is TGTGCCAGCAGCTTAGTTTTGGCAGGAAACTATGGCTACACCTTC.

The chain joins TRBV6-2 or TRBV6-3 to TRBJ2-2; possibly TRBD2 for D (5 bases). Germline V gives CDR1 MNHEY, CDR2 SVGEGT. Between the trimmed V and J ends, which lost 4 bases and 0 bases, there was a span of 9 bases. The CDR3 is 15 amino acids. As DNA, the CDR3 is TGTGCCAGCAGTTGGGCACTAGCGAACACCGGGGAGCTGTTTTTT. Its translation: CASSWALANTGELFF.

Notes on this clone: The same CDR3 arises from other DNA sequences in this sample as well. The chain uses TRBV7-2 and TRBJ1-5; D gene ambiguous. CDR3 size: 16 residues. CDR1 is SGHTA, CDR2 FQGNSA, per germline. Trimming cost V 1 base and J 0 bases, with 10 bases left between them. CDR3 sequence: CASSLEAAYSNQPQHF. The CDR3 DNA sequence: TGTGCCAGCAGCTTAGAGGCGGCTTATAGCAATCAGCCCCAGCATTTT. Together with reference TRBV7-2 and TRBJ1-5, the CDR3 gives the full variable domain: GAGVSQSPSNKVTEKGKDVELRCDPISGHTALYWYRQSLGQGLEFLIYFQGNSAPDKSGLPSDRFSAERTGGSVSTLTIQRTQQEDSAVYLCASSLEAAYSNQPQHFGDGTRLSIL.

The J gene is TRBJ1-1, the V gene TRBV11-3, with D tentatively TRBD1 (6 bases). CDR1 is SGHNT, CDR2 YENEEA, per germline. With 2 bases removed from V and 4 bases from J, the gap between germline ends came to 8 bases. This CDR3 spans 13 amino acids. This CDR3 reads CASSLQGGTEAFF. CDR3 DNA: TGTGCCAGCAGCTTACAAGGGGGCACTGAAGCTTTCTTT.

The gene calls are TRBV19 and TRBJ1-5; 9 nucleotides align to TRBD1. CDR1 LNHDA and CDR2 SQIVND come from the germline V gene (reference sequence). The J segment lost 7 bases and the V segment lost 1 base, leaving 5 bases of the junction unmatched. The CDR3 has 15 amino acids. The CDR3 DNA reads TGTGCCAGTAGTATAGTCTGGGACAGGGTCCAGCCCCAGCATTTT. It is translated as CASSIVWDRVQPQHF.

V gene TRBV6-2 or TRBV6-3 combines with J gene TRBJ2-1, with D possibly TRBD2 on 6 matching bases. Germline CDR1 reads MNHEY; CDR2 reads SVGEGT. Trimming took off 5 bases at V and 7 bases at J, with 24 bases between the two ends. The CDR3 is 17 residues long. Here the CDR3 reads CASSLSGFEAIVNEQFF. DNA of the CDR3: TGTGCCAGCAGTCTCAGCGGGTTTGAGGCGATTGTAAATGAGCAGTTCTTC.

The V call is TRBV6-2 or TRBV6-3, the J call TRBJ2-7; perhaps TRBD1 as D (6 bases). Germline CDR1 and CDR2: MNHEY and SVGEGT. The CDR3 runs 12 residues. V lost 5 bases and J lost 4, with 9 bases in between. The CDR3 DNA follows: TGTGCCAGCAGTCCCGACAGGTACGAGCAGTACTTC. Its translation: CASSPDRYEQYF.

The chain is built from TRBV14 and TRBJ2-1; tentatively, D is TRBD2 (7 bases). The CDR3 extends over 14 amino acids. Deletions cut 0 bases from V and 12 bases from J, with 15 bases between. Germline V gene data show CDR1 as SGHDN and CDR2 as FVKESK. This CDR3 is CASSQDWSGTPQFF. The DNA for the CDR3 is TGTGCCAGCAGCCAAGATTGGAGCGGGACACCGCAGTTCTTC.

The chain couples TRBV12-5 to TRBJ2-3; D not certain. The CDR3 has 14 amino acids. Germline V lookup: CDR1 LGHNT, CDR2 FRNRAP. V lost 3 bases to trimming and J lost 0 bases, with 7 bases between them. The CDR3 protein is CASGFDSSTDTQYF. The CDR3 nucleotides read TGTGCTAGTGGTTTCGACTCTAGCACAGATACGCAGTATTTT.

CDR3 loop: CASSRRTGEYGYTF. For the CDR3, the DNA is TGTGCCAGCAGTCGCCGGACAGGGGAATATGGCTACACCTTC. This chain links TRBV6-2 or TRBV6-3 with TRBJ1-2, with 9 bases matching TRBD1. Looked up from germline, CDR1 is MNHEY and CDR2 is SVGEGT. This CDR3 has 14 amino acids. V lost 5 bases and J lost 5; bases outside the gene matches: 6.

The chain is built from TRBV11-3 and TRBJ2-7; perhaps TRBD2 as D (5 bases). The germline V and J ends were trimmed by 1 base and 6 bases, with 10 bases remaining between them. Germline-derived CDR1 and CDR2 are SGHNT and YENEEA. This CDR3 region has 13 residues. Written as DNA, the CDR3 is TGTGCCAGCAGCTTAGCGAGGGATGGCGAGCAGTACTTC. Residues: CASSLARDGEQYF.

This sequence joins TRBV11-3 and TRBJ2-3; 7 bases match TRBD1. V dropped 5 bases and J dropped 5; count of bases not matched to a gene: 13. The CDR3 contains 16 residues. Germline CDR1 reads SGHNT; CDR2 reads YENEEA. The DNA for the CDR3 is TGTGCCAGCAGCCTCTCGACAGGGCCCTCAGGAGATACGCAGTATTTT. This sequence encodes CASSLSTGPSGDTQYF.

This chain uses TRBV6-5 with TRBJ1-3; no clear D gene. Trimming pared 0 bases from V and 0 bases from J, leaving 9 bases between. CDR1 and CDR2 (germline): MNHEY, SVGAGI. The CDR3 has 16 residues. The CDR3: CASSYSTVSSGNTIYF. The CDR3, as DNA: TGTGCCAGCAGTTACTCGACTGTGAGCTCTGGAAACACCATATATTTT.

The chain links TRBV7-2 to TRBJ1-4, with 7 bases that match TRBD1. Germline V gene sequence: CDR1 SGHTA, CDR2 FQGNSA. This CDR3 is built from 14 residues. The ends lost 5 bases at V and 7 bases at J; junction bases unmatched: 7. The CDR3 protein is CASSPGGWGEKLFF. The CDR3 coding sequence is TGTGCCAGCAGCCCAGGGGGGTGGGGTGAAAAACTGTTTTTT. The full variable domain, in which reference TRBV7-2 and TRBJ1-4 provide the parts outside the CDR3, is GAGVSQSPSNKVTEKGKDVELRCDPISGHTALYWYRQSLGQGLEFLIYFQGNSAPDKSGLPSDRFSAERTGGSVSTLTIQRTQQEDSAVYLCASSPGGWGEKLFFGSGTQLSVL.

The chain couples TRBV28 to TRBJ1-5; no definite D call. Deletions cut 3 bases from V and 0 bases from J, with 15 bases between. Germline V lookup: CDR1 MDHEN, CDR2 SYDVKM. The CDR3 loop spans 17 amino acids. The DNA for the CDR3 is TGTGCCAGCAGTTTTAATACAGTAGATGATAGCAATCAGCCCCAGCATTTT. Translation: CASSFNTVDDSNQPQHF.

In this sample, this clone turned up a few times. The genes are TRBV19 and TRBJ1-2; the match to TRBD1 covers 7 bases. Germline trimming cut 3 bases from V and 1 base from J; bases unmatched to any gene: 5. The CDR3 runs to 15 residues. Germline CDR1 reads LNHDA; CDR2 reads SQIVND (reference sequence). The CDR3 spells CASSIKTGINYGYTF. CDR3 nucleotides: TGTGCCAGTAGTATTAAGACAGGGATTAACTATGGCTACACCTTC.

V and J are TRBV5-4 and TRBJ2-2; the D is unclear. Trimming took off 4 bases at V and 1 base at J, with 14 bases between the two ends. This CDR3 spans 16 amino acids. CDR1 is SGHNT and CDR2 is YYREEE in the germline V gene (reference sequence). CDR3 protein: CASSPEPLMNTGELFF. CDR3 bases: TGTGCCAGCAGCCCTGAGCCTCTGATGAACACCGGGGAGCTGTTTTTT.

The chain links TRBV11-2 to TRBJ1-3, with 7 bases fitting TRBD1. From germline, CDR1 is SGHAT and CDR2 FQNNGV. The V gene end was trimmed by 2 bases and the J gene end by 2 bases; junction bases not matched to a gene: 9. CDR3 length: 17 residues. The CDR3 loop is CASSLLNPGQPGNTIYF. The CDR3, as DNA: TGTGCCAGCAGCTTACTTAACCCGGGACAGCCTGGAAACACCATATATTTT.

The chain employs TRBV5-1 and TRBJ2-2; 9 nucleotides align to TRBD1. J gave up 8 bases and V 4 bases, and 6 bases lay outside the gene matches. This CDR3 spans 14 amino acids. Germline V gene data show CDR1 as SGHRS and CDR2 as YFSETQ. CDR3 sequence reads: CASSELGQGGELFF. The CDR3 coding sequence is TGCGCCAGCAGCGAATTGGGACAGGGAGGGGAGCTGTTTTTT.

The V call is TRBV6-5, the J call TRBJ2-7, with D tentatively TRBD1 (5 bases). Trimming pared 7 bases from V and 2 bases from J, leaving 12 bases between. The germline V gene encodes CDR1 MNHEY and CDR2 SVGAGI. The CDR3 sequence is 13 residues long. The DNA of the CDR3 is TGTGCCAGCACCGACAGCAAACCCTACGAGCAGTACTTC. Protein sequence: CASTDSKPYEQYF.

The DNA for the CDR3 is TGTGCCACCCCAGGGGTGATGAACACTGAAGCTTTCTTT. Its translation: CATPGVMNTEAFF. V and J are TRBV24-1 and TRBJ1-1; a possible D gene is TRBD1 (6 bases). The CDR3 has 13 amino acids. V was trimmed by 9 bases and J by 0 bases, leaving 10 bases between them. Germline loops: CDR1 KGHDR, CDR2 SFDVKD.

The rearrangement joins TRBV6-5 to TRBJ2-2; TRBD1 matches at 7 bases. Germline CDR1 and CDR2: MNHEY and SVGAGI. There are 14 residues in the CDR3. Losses at the gene ends were 6 bases for V and 2 bases for J; bases not matched to a gene: 3. The CDR3 DNA sequence: TGTGCCAGCAGCGGGACAGTCAACACCGGGGAGCTGTTTTTT. This translates into CASSGTVNTGELFF.

V and J are TRBV11-3 and TRBJ2-2, with D possibly being TRBD1 (5 bases). CDR3 length: 18 amino acids. Germline V gene lookup returns CDR1 SGHNT and CDR2 YENEEA. The V and J ends lost 6 bases and 7 bases respectively, with 27 bases between them. The CDR3 DNA is TGTGCCAGCAGTCCAGAAGGCTCTTCAAGGGGCGCCGACGGGGAGCTGTTTTTT. Its translation is CASSPEGSSRGADGELFF.